These 25 T cell receptor beta chains were all obtained from the same sample, sequenced in a study of cytomegalovirus exposure and HLA in healthy donors (dated by TCRdb to 2016 to 2017). Receptor amplification or capture employed the immunoSEQ multiplex PCR assay. For the multiplex PCR, a mixture combining 60 forward primers for TCR Vbeta segments and 13 reverse primers for TCR Jbeta segments was used. The table was pulled from immuneACCESS by TCRdb, which kept in-frame rearrangements only. Such tables lose some clones; where checked, under half of the loss comes from unresolved V genes, and the rest has no known cause. A total of 180,000 or so clones appear in this sample, 75% to 85% of them only once. Approximately 1.3% of the sample is held by the ten biggest clonotypes. The sample comprised PBMCs. Every receptor here comes from a young man in good health and CMV-seronegative.

The chain joins TRBV6-5 to TRBJ1-2; D is uncertain. V was shortened by 4 bases and J by 5 bases, with 11 bases between the two germline ends. The CDR3 totals 13 residues. Germline V lookup: CDR1 MNHEY, CDR2 SVGAGI. Here the CDR3 reads CASSSAQFYGYTF. CDR3 coding DNA: TGTGCCAGCAGTTCTGCACAATTTTATGGCTACACCTTC.

This clone was counted once. V is TRBV6-1 and J is TRBJ2-7; possible D gene TRBD1, 5 bases. There are 13 residues in the CDR3. Trimming stripped 8 bases from V and 2 bases from J, with 13 bases between. Germline V gene data show CDR1 as MNHNS and CDR2 as SASEGT. The CDR3 DNA is TGTGCCAGCCATCGCCACAGGCCCTACGAGCAGTACTTC. It translates to CASHRHRPYEQYF.

This clone was detected a few times. The chain couples TRBV15 to TRBJ2-3; 7 bases map to TRBD2. Looked up from germline, CDR1 is LNHNV and CDR2 is YYDKDF (reference sequence). The CDR3 is 14 amino acids. With V trimmed by 2 bases and J by 6 bases, 5 bases remained unmatched. CDR3 sequence reads: CATSRPAGSDTQYF. The CDR3 nucleotides read TGTGCCACCAGCAGACCAGCGGGATCGGATACGCAGTATTTT.

The J gene is TRBJ2-1, the V gene TRBV7-6; the match to TRBD2 covers 12 bases. Trimming cost V 3 bases and J 0 bases; bases outside gene matches: 6. There are 18 residues in the CDR3. Germline assignment: CDR1 SGHVS and CDR2 FNYEAQ. This CDR3 reads CASSLRTSGVSSYNEQFF. In DNA form, the CDR3 reads TGTGCCAGCAGCTTGAGGACTAGCGGGGTATCCTCCTACAATGAGCAGTTCTTC.

The rearrangement joins TRBV6-5 to TRBJ2-3; a weak D match, TRBD2 (5 bases). Trimming stripped 6 bases from V and 1 base from J, with 14 bases between. Germline CDR1 is MNHEY and CDR2 is SVGAGI. CDR3 length: 15 amino acids. CDR3 protein: CASRTWRAGTDTQYF. CDR3 in DNA: TGTGCCAGCAGAACGTGGCGGGCTGGCACAGATACGCAGTATTTT.

The chain carries TRBV5-1 and TRBJ1-1; D perhaps matches TRBD1 (5 bases). Trimming took 3 bases from V and 0 from J, leaving 12 bases between them. Germline CDR1 reads SGHRS; CDR2 reads YFSETQ. The CDR3 has 15 residues. CDR3 in amino acids: CASSSATEMNTEAFF. The CDR3 coding sequence is TGCGCCAGCAGCTCGGCGACAGAGATGAACACTGAAGCTTTCTTT.

The rearrangement uses TRBV27 and TRBJ1-2; D is possibly TRBD1 (5 bases). Germline V CDR1 and CDR2: MNHEY, SMNVEV (reference sequence). V lost 0 bases and J lost 14, with 28 bases in between. The CDR3 spans 17 residues. The CDR3 sequence is CASSLSWSLGGARVKTF. The CDR3 DNA reads as TGTGCCAGCAGTTTATCCTGGTCCCTCGGCGGGGCGCGGGTAAAGACCTTC.

This chain uses TRBV29-1 with TRBJ2-6; no firm D call. CDR1 is SQVTM and CDR2 is ANQGSEA in the germline V gene. Trimming took 1 base from V and 0 from J, leaving 7 bases between them. This CDR3 is built from 15 residues. DNA of the CDR3: TGCAGCGTTGAAGGTTCGAGCTCTGGGGCCAACGTCCTGACTTTC. As protein: CSVEGSSSGANVLTF. Drawing the rest from reference TRBV29-1 and TRBJ2-6, the complete variable domain is SAVISQKPSRDICQRGTSLTIQCQVDSQVTMMFWYRQQPGQSLTLIATANQGSEATYESGFVIDKFPISRPNLTFSTLTVSNMSPEDSSIYLCSVEGSSSGANVLTFGAGSRLTVL.

The chain couples TRBV6-6 to TRBJ1-5, with 10 nucleotides matching TRBD1. V shed 5 bases, J shed 4 bases, and the junction held 5 bases outside the gene matches. CDR3 length: 15 amino acids. CDR1 and CDR2 (germline): MNHNY, SVGAGI (reference sequence). The DNA for the CDR3 is TGTGCCAGCAGTGATCCGGGACAGGGGAATCAGCCCCAGCATTTT. Translating gives CASSDPGQGNQPQHF.

The chain is built from TRBV9 and TRBJ2-1; 9 bases map to TRBD2. The junction had 1 base not matched to a gene; V was cut back by 0 bases and J by 0 bases. This CDR3 spans 16 amino acids. Germline-derived CDR1 and CDR2 are SGDLS and YYNGEE. CDR3 bases: TGTGCCAGCAGCGTAGGTAGCGGGAGCTCCTACAATGAGCAGTTCTTC. Its protein is CASSVGSGSSYNEQFF. Variable domain in full (rest from reference TRBV9 and TRBJ2-1): DSGVTQTPKHLITATGQRVTLRCSPRSGDLSVYWYQQSLDQGLQFLIQYYNGEERAKGNILERFSAQQFPDLHSELNLSSLELGDSALYFCASSVGSGSSYNEQFFGPGTRLTVL.

J is TRBJ1-1 and V is TRBV7-2; D is undetermined. V was trimmed by 5 bases and J by 3 bases, leaving 16 bases between them. Looked up from germline, CDR1 is SGHTA and CDR2 is FQGNSA. This CDR3 comprises 15 residues. As DNA, the CDR3 is TGTGCCAGCAGCCTAGAGGACTTTATGGACACTGAAGCTTTCTTT. This encodes CASSLEDFMDTEAFF. Variable domain in full (rest from reference TRBV7-2 and TRBJ1-1): GAGVSQSPSNKVTEKGKDVELRCDPISGHTALYWYRQSLGQGLEFLIYFQGNSAPDKSGLPSDRFSAERTGGSVSTLTIQRTQQEDSAVYLCASSLEDFMDTEAFFGQGTRLTVV.

This chain uses TRBV15 with TRBJ2-1, with 8 bases identical to TRBD2. This CDR3 contains 14 residues. V shed 0 bases, J shed 6 bases, and the junction held 1 base outside the gene matches. Germline V lookup: CDR1 LNHNV, CDR2 YYDKDF (reference sequence). CDR3 sequence reads: CATSREGLVNEQFF. CDR3 DNA sequence: TGTGCCACCAGCAGAGAGGGACTAGTCAATGAGCAGTTCTTC. The complete variable domain, with remaining parts taken from reference TRBV15 and TRBJ2-1, reads DAMVIQNPRYQVTQFGKPVTLSCSQTLNHNVMYWYQQKSSQAPKLLFHYYDKDFNNEADTPDNFQSRRPNTSFCFLDIRSPGLGDTAMYLCATSREGLVNEQFFGPGTRLTVL.

V and J are TRBV10-3 and TRBJ1-1, with 7 bases matching TRBD1. V was clipped by 4 bases and J by 7 bases; unmatched bases: 12. This CDR3 has 15 residues. Germline CDR1 is ENHRY and CDR2 is SYGVKD. The CDR3 reads CAISATGDGTGEAFF. CDR3 sequence (DNA): TGTGCCATCAGTGCTACAGGGGATGGGACGGGTGAAGCTTTCTTT.

The gene calls are TRBV19 and TRBJ2-7; 8 positions agree with TRBD1. CDR1 and CDR2 from the germline V gene are LNHDA and SQIVND (reference sequence). This CDR3 region has 14 residues. V lost 5 bases and J lost 2; bases outside the gene matches: 5. CDR3 DNA: TGTGCCAGTAGTCACTCGGGACAGGCCTACGAGCAGTACTTC. This sequence encodes CASSHSGQAYEQYF.

V usage is TRBV6-5 and J usage is TRBJ1-5; 9 nucleotides align to TRBD1. Germline loops: CDR1 MNHEY, CDR2 SVGAGI. Losses at the gene ends were 5 bases for V and 3 bases for J; bases not matched to a gene: 5. The CDR3 has 15 residues. CDR3 DNA sequence: TGTGCCAGCAGTCCGGACAGGGGCCCCAATCAGCCCCAGCATTTT. Amino acid sequence: CASSPDRGPNQPQHF.

The genes are TRBV12-5 and TRBJ2-3; 7 nucleotides line up with TRBD1. CDR1 LGHNT and CDR2 FRNRAP come from the germline V gene. J was trimmed by 1 base and V by 1 base; bases with no gene match: 8. This CDR3 contains 17 residues. The CDR3 sequence: CASGLGHITGGTDTQYF. CDR3 nucleotide sequence: TGTGCTAGTGGTTTGGGACACATTACAGGGGGCACAGATACGCAGTATTTT.

The V and J genes are TRBV7-6 and TRBJ2-1; no definite D call. The length of the CDR3 is 13 residues. Between the trimmed V and J ends, which lost 3 bases and 6 bases, there was a span of 9 bases. Germline loops: CDR1 SGHVS, CDR2 FNYEAQ. The CDR3 DNA reads as TGTGCCAGCAGCTTCGGTGCTGCCAATGAGCAGTTCTTC. This encodes CASSFGAANEQFF.

The V gene is TRBV29-1, the J gene TRBJ2-5; 12 nucleotides line up with TRBD2. The CDR3 is made up of 19 amino acids. In germline, CDR1 is SQVTM, CDR2 ANQGSEA. With V trimmed by 7 bases and J by 4 bases, 22 bases remained unmatched. Here the CDR3 reads CSAPRPVTTSGRRGETQYF. For the CDR3, the DNA is TGCAGCGCCCCCCGGCCCGTAACGACTAGCGGGAGAAGAGGAGAGACCCAGTACTTC.

As to this clone: Mismatch with germline at one junction end may stem from a read error. This chain links TRBV13 with TRBJ1-2; perhaps TRBD1 as D (6 bases). CDR3 size: 13 residues. Germline V gene sequence: CDR1 PRHDT, CDR2 FYEKMQ (reference sequence). The DNA of the CDR3 is TGTGCCAGCAGCTTGGACAGTTCCCGTCCGCTGGCCTTC. This translates into CASSLDSSRPLAF.

This sequence joins TRBV7-2 and TRBJ1-5, with TRBD1 matching over 8 bases. Losses at the gene ends were 1 base for V and 0 bases for J; bases not matched to a gene: 2. The CDR3 loop spans 16 amino acids. Germline-derived CDR1 and CDR2 are SGHTA and FQGNSA. The CDR3 here is CASSLGTGTSNQPQHF. In nucleotides, the CDR3 is TGTGCCAGCAGCTTAGGGACAGGGACTAGCAATCAGCCCCAGCATTTT.

This clone was recorded once. The chain combines TRBV6-6 with TRBJ1-1; 7 bases map to TRBD1. V was pared by 8 bases and J by 1 base, with 4 bases of the junction left unmatched. In germline, CDR1 is MNHNY, CDR2 SVGAGI (reference sequence). The CDR3 length is 13 residues. CDR3 sequence (DNA): TGTGCCAGCCGGGACAGAAAGAACACTGAAGCTTTCTTT. Amino acid sequence: CASRDRKNTEAFF.

V is TRBV5-1 and J is TRBJ2-1; unclear D gene. Germline V CDR1 and CDR2: SGHRS, YFSETQ. The CDR3 is 12 residues long. Trimming removed 1 base from V and 5 bases from J, with 4 bases in between. In nucleotides, the CDR3 is TGCGCCAGCAGCTTGTCTAACAATGAGCAGTTCTTC. Protein: CASSLSNNEQFF.

The chain recombines TRBV4-3 with TRBJ2-5; TRBD1 aligns across 8 bases. Trimming removed 3 bases from V and 2 bases from J; junction bases left unmatched: 5. The CDR3 has 15 amino acids. The germline V gene has CDR1 LGHNA and CDR2 YSLEER. The DNA for the CDR3 is TGCGCCAGCAGCCACCTGACAGGGGCGCAAGAGACCCAGTACTTC. This encodes CASSHLTGAQETQYF.

The J gene is TRBJ2-3, the V gene TRBV27, with 7 bases that match TRBD1. Germline loops: CDR1 MNHEY, CDR2 SMNVEV (reference sequence). The CDR3 length is 11 residues. Trimming cost V 7 bases and J 6 bases; bases outside gene matches: 1. The CDR3 loop reads CASKQGDTQYF. CDR3 sequence (DNA): TGTGCCAGCAAACAGGGGGATACGCAGTATTTT.

This chain uses TRBV7-2 with TRBJ2-4; 8 bases line up with TRBD2. Germline values: CDR1 SGHTA, CDR2 FQGNSA. The CDR3 is made up of 17 amino acids. J gave up 3 bases and V 5 bases, and 12 bases lay outside the gene matches. CDR3: CASSTRSGGPGKNIQYF. In DNA, the CDR3 is TGTGCCAGCAGCACCCGGTCGGGGGGGCCGGGCAAAAACATTCAGTACTTC. Together with reference TRBV7-2 and TRBJ2-4, the CDR3 gives the full variable domain: GAGVSQSPSNKVTEKGKDVELRCDPISGHTALYWYRQSLGQGLEFLIYFQGNSAPDKSGLPSDRFSAERTGGSVSTLTIQRTQQEDSAVYLCASSTRSGGPGKNIQYFGAGTRLSVL.